This T cell receptor (beta chain) was sequenced in a study of T and B cells in COVID-19 patients. About the research overall: The recovered patients had mostly mild to moderate COVID-19 with outpatient management. In the active-infection cohort, about 90% of the 20 patients had comorbidities linked to unfavorable COVID-19 outcome.

Multiplex PCR with BIOMED2 TRB-A/B primer pools amplified TRB rearrangements. Via MiXCR, TCRdb re-called the multiplex PCR reads, giving one row per CDR3 protein. The sample records 20,000 to 25,000 distinct CDR3 sequences, more than 30% being singletons. This CDR3 contains 12 residues. The germline V gene encodes CDR1 SQVTM and CDR2 ANQGSEA. V dropped 4 bases and J dropped 2 bases, with 8 bases sitting between them. From blood, about 240-550 ng of genomic DNA served as TRB template. Study results and caveats: Patients with COVID-19 reportedly showed strongly skewed T cell receptor beta variable and joining gene usage. Clonality of TRB repertoires was high in active COVID-19; recovery brought above-healthy diversity and richness.

For this clonotype: Its antigen is unidentified. A much larger clonotype is one base distant, so this may be a read error.

The chain recombines TRBV29-1 with TRBJ1-2, with D perhaps TRBD1 (6 bases). The specimen was blood. The TCR comes from a human donor who had recovered from COVID-19. Here the CDR3 DNA reads TGCAGCGTTGTGGACAGCAACTATGGCTACACCTTC. Translated, it gives CSVVDSNYGYTF.